The 20 T cell receptor beta chains presented below share a single source sample, sequenced in a study of CD8+ T cells in alopecia areata. Following RNA extraction, reverse transcription yielded cDNA that acted as the sequencing template. TCRdb's table, derived via immunoSEQ multiplex PCR, lists solely in-frame clones and lacks some. The repertoire holds approximately 98,000 clones, with approximately 63% as singletons. The sample taken for sequencing was CD8+ T cells sorted from blood. These receptors were taken from a human donor in good health.

The genes are TRBV10-3 and TRBJ2-4, with unresolved D. This CDR3 has 12 amino acids. Per the germline V gene, CDR1 is ENHRY and CDR2 is SYGVKD. The V gene lost 10 bases and the J gene lost 6 bases, with 13 bases spanning the gap. CDR3 amino acids: CATQDAPNIQYF. The CDR3 DNA reads as TGTGCCACCCAGGACGCCCCAAACATTCAGTACTTC.

The rearrangement joins TRBV30 to TRBJ2-1, with a weak D call TRBD1 (7 bases). This CDR3 is 16 amino acids long. CDR1 and CDR2 from the germline V gene are GTSNPN and SVGIG (reference sequence). The V end lost 1 base, the J end lost 1 base, and 14 bases lay between the germline ends. CDR3 sequence (DNA): TGTGCCTGGAGTGGCCGGCAGGGGGGATCCTACAATGAGCAGTTCTTC. Protein sequence: CAWSGRQGGSYNEQFF.

This clone occurred many times. V is TRBV28 and J is TRBJ2-2; a possible D gene is TRBD1 (6 bases). Germline V gene sequence: CDR1 MDHEN, CDR2 SYDVKM. The CDR3 is made up of 16 amino acids. V was shortened by 3 bases and J by 7 bases, with 18 bases between the two germline ends. CDR3 DNA sequence: TGTGCCAGCAGTTTCAGCACAGGGCTTATACTCGGGGAGCTGTTTTTT. Residues: CASSFSTGLILGELFF. The full variable domain, completed using reference TRBV28 and TRBJ2-2, is DVKVTQSSRYLVKRTGEKVFLECVQDMDHENMFWYRQDPGLGLRLIYFSYDVKMKEKGDIPEGYSVSREKKERFSLILESASTNQTSMYLCASSFSTGLILGELFFGEGSRLTVL.

The chain combines TRBV4-1 with TRBJ2-7; tentatively, D is TRBD1 (5 bases). The CDR3 contains 14 residues. V lost 4 bases and J 1 base, leaving 11 bases between the germline ends. From germline, CDR1 is MGHRA and CDR2 YSYEKL. The CDR3 DNA sequence: TGCGCCAGCAGCCTTACCCAGGGATCCTACGAGCAGTACTTC. It codes for CASSLTQGSYEQYF.

The chain is built from TRBV4-3 and TRBJ2-3; 7 bases are a match to TRBD2. The CDR3 covers 16 residues. V trimming: 0 bases; J trimming: 3 bases; junction bases outside the gene matches: 6. CDR1 and CDR2 from the germline V gene are LGHNA and YSLEER. CDR3 region: CASSQDRLATTDTQYF. The CDR3 DNA reads TGCGCCAGCAGCCAAGATCGACTAGCAACTACAGATACGCAGTATTTT.

This clone appeared a few times. V gene TRBV5-4 combines with J gene TRBJ1-1; D is uncertain. The CDR3 runs 16 residues. V was shortened by 2 bases and J by 0 bases, with 14 bases between the two germline ends. Germline CDR1 reads SGHNT; CDR2 reads YYREEE (reference sequence). DNA for the CDR3: TGTGCCAGCAGCTTCGGGAAGTTGATCATGAACACTGAAGCTTTCTTT. As protein: CASSFGKLIMNTEAFF.

This clone was observed a few times. The chain uses TRBV29-1 and TRBJ1-1; D is ambiguous. This CDR3 contains 16 residues. Germline V gives CDR1 SQVTM, CDR2 ANQGSEA. Between the trimmed V and J ends, which lost 8 bases and 1 base, there was a span of 23 bases. The CDR3 loop is CSTTTLGRTPNTEAFF. For the CDR3, the DNA is TGCAGCACAACGACTTTAGGTAGGACGCCGAACACTGAAGCTTTCTTT.

The V and J genes are TRBV4-1 and TRBJ1-2; the match to TRBD1 covers 7 bases. The germline V gene encodes CDR1 MGHRA and CDR2 YSYEKL. V trimming: 0 bases; J trimming: 6 bases; junction bases outside the gene matches: 19. The CDR3 sequence is 19 residues long. CDR3 sequence reads: CASSQDSGGLGQSWNGYTF. The CDR3 bases are TGCGCCAGCAGCCAAGATTCGGGGGGGTTGGGACAGAGCTGGAATGGCTACACCTTC.

The chain combines TRBV7-9 with TRBJ1-4, with a tentative D call TRBD1 (5 bases). Per germline, CDR1 SEHNR and CDR2 FQNEAQ (reference sequence). The length of the CDR3 is 16 residues. Trimming shortened V by 2 bases and J by 5 bases, and 15 bases separated the two germline ends. CDR3 loop: CASSLPPGTSNEKLFF. Written as DNA, the CDR3 is TGTGCCAGCAGCTTACCGCCAGGGACCTCGAATGAAAAACTGTTTTTT.

This clone was seen a few times. This chain uses TRBV28 with TRBJ2-7, with D possibly TRBD2 on 5 matching bases. The CDR3 consists of 16 residues. V was cut by 6 bases and J by 7 bases, with 25 bases left in between. Looked up from germline, CDR1 is MDHEN and CDR2 is SYDVKM. Here the CDR3 reads CASSQRRSPPGEEQYF. The CDR3 region has the DNA TGTGCCAGCAGCCAGAGGAGGAGCCCGCCTGGGGAAGAGCAGTACTTC.

This chain joins TRBV6-1 and TRBJ1-6; D gene ambiguous. The V end was cut by 3 bases, the J end by 7 bases, with 16 bases between. Germline assignment: CDR1 MNHNS and CDR2 SASEGT. The CDR3 totals 16 residues. In DNA, the CDR3 is TGTGCCAGCAGTGATGTAGGACGGCAGGCGAATTCACCCCTCCACTTT. Translating gives CASSDVGRQANSPLHF.

The V and J genes are TRBV15 and TRBJ2-5, with 14 bases matching TRBD2. Germline V gene data show CDR1 as LNHNV and CDR2 as YYDKDF (reference sequence). The length of the CDR3 is 17 residues. After removal of 2 bases from V and 5 bases from J, the junction contained 7 bases not matched to a gene. The CDR3 protein is CATSRPMTSGGAETQYF. CDR3 bases: TGTGCCACCAGCAGACCTATGACTAGCGGGGGGGCCGAGACCCAGTACTTC.

The chain links TRBV5-6 to TRBJ2-5; 7 bases align to TRBD1. The CDR3 covers 15 residues. Trimming cost V 4 bases and J 0 bases; bases outside gene matches: 6. Germline CDR1 is SGHDT and CDR2 is YYEEEE. The CDR3 bases are TGTGCCAGCAGCCCTGGGACAGCCTACCAAGAGACCCAGTACTTC. It specifies CASSPGTAYQETQYF.

This clone was counted between two and nine times. This rearrangement joins TRBV10-3 to TRBJ1-5; tentative D call: TRBD1 (5 bases). Germline CDR1 and CDR2: ENHRY and SYGVKD. The CDR3 is 13 residues long. Trimming removed 3 bases from V and 7 bases from J, with 10 bases in between. CDR3 sequence (DNA): TGTGCCATCAGTGACAGGGCTTGGCAGCCCCAGCATTTT. Translation gives CAISDRAWQPQHF.

This rearrangement joins TRBV19 to TRBJ2-7; D is unresolved. This CDR3 is built from 14 residues. CDR1 is LNHDA and CDR2 is SQIVND in the germline V gene (reference sequence). V lost 1 base and J 4 bases, leaving 11 bases between the germline ends. The CDR3 sequence is CASSIAGEGYEQYF. DNA for the CDR3: TGTGCCAGTAGTATAGCTGGGGAAGGTTACGAGCAGTACTTC.

The rearrangement uses TRBV4-3 and TRBJ2-5; D is ambiguous. V was clipped by 4 bases and J by 4 bases, with 16 bases between them. The germline V gene encodes CDR1 LGHNA and CDR2 YSLEER. This CDR3 comprises 15 residues. CDR3 in amino acids: CASSPFDGFRETQYF. The DNA of the CDR3 is TGCGCCAGCAGCCCGTTTGACGGATTCCGAGAGACCCAGTACTTC.

The chain uses TRBV13 and TRBJ2-7; D is ambiguous. The V gene's germline CDR1 is PRHDT and CDR2 FYEKMQ (reference sequence). The CDR3 consists of 13 residues. Trimming left V 1 base short and J 5 bases short, with 9 bases between. This chain's CDR3 is CASSLESADEQYF. The CDR3 nucleotides are TGTGCCAGCAGCTTAGAGTCAGCAGACGAGCAGTACTTC.

This clone was found once. The chain joins TRBV9 to TRBJ1-4; D not certain. Looked up from germline, CDR1 is SGDLS and CDR2 is YYNGEE. This CDR3 comprises 14 residues. V shed 0 bases and J shed 3 bases, with 6 bases lying between them. The CDR3 DNA reads as TGTGCCAGCAGCGTAGGACGGTCTAATGAAAAACTGTTTTTT. This translates into CASSVGRSNEKLFF.

This clone was found a few times. The chain combines TRBV4-3 with TRBJ2-7, with 7 bases matching TRBD1. Germline CDR1 is LGHNA and CDR2 is YSLEER. V dropped 0 bases and J dropped 0; count of bases not matched to a gene: 11. This CDR3 has 18 amino acids. The CDR3 sequence is CASSQENIGRGTSYEQYF. CDR3 DNA sequence: TGCGCCAGCAGCCAAGAGAATATCGGCAGGGGGACCTCCTACGAGCAGTACTTC.

This clone was seen a few times. V gene TRBV15 combines with J gene TRBJ2-2; TRBD1 might be the D (5 bases). V dropped 8 bases and J dropped 0 bases, with 10 bases sitting between them. This CDR3 is built from 14 residues. CDR1 is LNHNV and CDR2 is YYDKDF in the germline V gene (reference sequence). As DNA, the CDR3 is TGTGCCACCGCGAAGACAGCGAACACCGGGGAGCTGTTTTTT. Its protein is CATAKTANTGELFF. Using reference TRBV15 and TRBJ2-2 for the parts outside the CDR3, the full variable domain is DAMVIQNPRYQVTQFGKPVTLSCSQTLNHNVMYWYQQKSSQAPKLLFHYYDKDFNNEADTPDNFQSRRPNTSFCFLDIRSPGLGDTAMYLCATAKTANTGELFFGEGSRLTVL.